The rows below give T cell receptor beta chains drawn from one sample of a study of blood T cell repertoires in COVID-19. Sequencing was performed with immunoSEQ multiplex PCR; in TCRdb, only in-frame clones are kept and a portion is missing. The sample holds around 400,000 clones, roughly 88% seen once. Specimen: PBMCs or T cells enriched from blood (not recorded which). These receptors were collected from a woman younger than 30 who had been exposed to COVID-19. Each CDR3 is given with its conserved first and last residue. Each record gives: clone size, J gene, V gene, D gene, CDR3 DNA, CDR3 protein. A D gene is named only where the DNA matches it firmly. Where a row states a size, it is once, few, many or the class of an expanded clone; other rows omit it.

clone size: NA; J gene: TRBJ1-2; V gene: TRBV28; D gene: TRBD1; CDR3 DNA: TGTGCCAGTAGACACGGGACAGCCCAGGGGGCCTATGGCTACACCTTC; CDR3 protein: CASRHGTAQGAYGYTF
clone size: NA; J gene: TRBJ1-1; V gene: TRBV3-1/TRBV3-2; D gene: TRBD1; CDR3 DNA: TGTGCCAGCAGCCAATACGCGGGACAGGGATTTTTGAACACTGAAGCTTTCTTT; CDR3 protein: CASSQYAGQGFLNTEAFF
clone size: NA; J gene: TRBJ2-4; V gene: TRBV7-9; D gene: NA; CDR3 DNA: TGTGCCAGCAAAGGACAGAAAAACATTCAGTACTTC; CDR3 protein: CASKGQKNIQYF
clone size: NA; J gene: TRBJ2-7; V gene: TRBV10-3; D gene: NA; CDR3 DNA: TGTGCCATCAGTGAGTCCGAAGGGGTCGGGGAGCAGTACTTC; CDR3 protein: CAISESEGVGEQYF
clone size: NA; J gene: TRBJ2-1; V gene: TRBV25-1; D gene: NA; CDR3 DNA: TGTGCCACCGGACTAGGGGGCAATGAGCAGTTCTTC; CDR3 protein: CATGLGGNEQFF
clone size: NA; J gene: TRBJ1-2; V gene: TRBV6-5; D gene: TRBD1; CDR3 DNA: TGTGCCAGCGGTAGACAGGGTGCCGGCTATGGCTACACCTTC; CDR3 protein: CASGRQGAGYGYTF
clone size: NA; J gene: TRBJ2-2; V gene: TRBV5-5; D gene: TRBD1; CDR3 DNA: TGTGCCAGCAGGTTAAAAACAGGGGACACCGGGGAGCTGTTTTTT; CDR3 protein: CASRLKTGDTGELFF
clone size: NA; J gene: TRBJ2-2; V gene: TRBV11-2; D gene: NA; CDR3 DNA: TGTGCCAGCAGCTTACCCTGGCAGGGGCTAACCGGGGAGCTGTTTTTT; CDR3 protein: CASSLPWQGLTGELFF
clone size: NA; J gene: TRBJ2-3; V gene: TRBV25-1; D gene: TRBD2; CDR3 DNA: TGTGCCAGCAGTGATGATGGGGGGGGACTAGCGGGTGTGCATACGCAGTATTTT; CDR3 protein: CASSDDGGGLAGVHTQYF
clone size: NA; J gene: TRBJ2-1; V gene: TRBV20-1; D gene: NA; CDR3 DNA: TGCAGTGCTCCTCGTCCGAATGAGCAGTTCTTC; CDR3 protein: CSAPRPNEQFF
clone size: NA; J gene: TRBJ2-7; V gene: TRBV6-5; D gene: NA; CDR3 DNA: TGTGCCAGCAGTTACTCGGACAGCTCCTACGAGCAGTACTTC; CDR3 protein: CASSYSDSSYEQYF
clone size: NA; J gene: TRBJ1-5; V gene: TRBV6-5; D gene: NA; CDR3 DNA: TGTGCCAGCAGTCCATTAAGTGCGGGTCAGCCCCAGCATTTT; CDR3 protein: CASSPLSAGQPQHF
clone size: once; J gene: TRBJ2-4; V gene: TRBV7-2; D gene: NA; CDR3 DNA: TGTGCCAGCAGCCCGACCACGGGGAACATTCAGTACTTC; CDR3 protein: CASSPTTGNIQYF
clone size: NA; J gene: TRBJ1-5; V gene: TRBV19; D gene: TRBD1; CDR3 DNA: TGTGCCAGTAGTATAGACAGGGGGCGAGTTCAGCCCCAGCATTTT; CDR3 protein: CASSIDRGRVQPQHF
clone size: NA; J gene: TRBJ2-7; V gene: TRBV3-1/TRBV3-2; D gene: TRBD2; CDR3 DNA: TGTGCCAGCAGCCGCGCCCGGGGGGGTTCCGAGCAGTACTTC; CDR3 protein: CASSRARGGSEQYF
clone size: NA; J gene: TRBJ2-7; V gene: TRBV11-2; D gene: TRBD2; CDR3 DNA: TGTGCCAGCAGCACAGGGACTAGCGGGATCTACGAGCAGTACTTC; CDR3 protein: CASSTGTSGIYEQYF
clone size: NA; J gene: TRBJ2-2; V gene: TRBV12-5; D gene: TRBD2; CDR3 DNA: TGTGCTAGTGGTTTGGGACCCGCCGTAGCGGGTGACACCGGGGAGCTGTTTTTT; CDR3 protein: CASGLGPAVAGDTGELFF
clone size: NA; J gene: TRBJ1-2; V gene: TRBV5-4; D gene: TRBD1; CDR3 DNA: TGTGCCAGCAGCTTGGCCACAGGGGCCGCGGGCTACACCTTC; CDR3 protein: CASSLATGAAGYTF
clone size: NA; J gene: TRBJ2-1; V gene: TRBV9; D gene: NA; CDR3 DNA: TGTGCCAGCAGCGCTACAGGGAGCTCCTACAATGAGCAGTTCTTC; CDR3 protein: CASSATGSSYNEQFF
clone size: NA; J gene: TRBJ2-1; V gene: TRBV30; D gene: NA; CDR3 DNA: TGTGCCTGGAGTTCTTCTAGGCGTGAGCAGTTCTTC; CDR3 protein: CAWSSSRREQFF
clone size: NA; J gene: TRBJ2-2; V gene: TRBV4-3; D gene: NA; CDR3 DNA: TGCGCCAGCAGCCCGAATCGACAGCCGAACACCGGGGAGCTGTTTTTT; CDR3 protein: CASSPNRQPNTGELFF
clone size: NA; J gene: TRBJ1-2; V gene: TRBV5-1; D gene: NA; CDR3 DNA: TGCGCCAGCAGCCCCCCCCGAACAGGACCAGAAAGAGCTAACTATGGCTACACCTTC; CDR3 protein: CASSPPRTGPERANYGYTF
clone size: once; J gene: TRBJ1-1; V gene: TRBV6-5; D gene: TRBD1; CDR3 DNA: TGTGCCAGCAGTTCCCCTCAGGGGGCTGGTGAAGCTTTCTTT; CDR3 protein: CASSSPQGAGEAFF
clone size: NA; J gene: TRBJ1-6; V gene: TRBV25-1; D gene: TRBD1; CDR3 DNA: TGTGCCAGCAAGGGACAGGTTCGGGAATCACCCCTCCACTTT; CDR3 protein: CASKGQVRESPLHF
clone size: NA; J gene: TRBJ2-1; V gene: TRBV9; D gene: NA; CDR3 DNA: TGTGCCAGCAGCCCCACGGAGAGGAGGGGTAGGGATGAGCAGTTCTTC; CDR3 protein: CASSPTERRGRDEQFF
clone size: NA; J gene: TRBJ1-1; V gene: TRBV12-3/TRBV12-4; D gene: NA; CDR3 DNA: TGTGCCAGCAGTTTGGCAGAGAACACTGAAGCTTTCTTT; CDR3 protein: CASSLAENTEAFF
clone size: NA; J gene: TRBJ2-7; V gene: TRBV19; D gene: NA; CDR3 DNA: TGTGCCAGTAGTCGGGCAGGGGCTCCCCTCTCCTACGAGCAGTACTTC; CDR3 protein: CASSRAGAPLSYEQYF
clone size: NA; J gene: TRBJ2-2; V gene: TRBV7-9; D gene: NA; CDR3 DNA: TGTGCCAGCGTCAAACATGGGGGAGGGAACACCGGGGAGCTGTTTTTT; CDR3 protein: CASVKHGGGNTGELFF
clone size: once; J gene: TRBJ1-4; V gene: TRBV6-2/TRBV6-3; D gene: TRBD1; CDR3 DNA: TGTGCCAGCAGTTACGACAGGGGTAACGAAAAACTGTTTTTT; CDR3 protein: CASSYDRGNEKLFF
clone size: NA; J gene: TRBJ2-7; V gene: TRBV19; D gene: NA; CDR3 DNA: TGTGCCAGTAGTGCAAGGGGCGTAGGGGTGTTTAACTACGAGCAGTACTTC; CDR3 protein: CASSARGVGVFNYEQYF
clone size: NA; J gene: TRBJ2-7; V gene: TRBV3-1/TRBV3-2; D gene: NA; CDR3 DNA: TGTGCCAGCAGCCAAGGCAGGGATTTTGAGCAGTACTTC; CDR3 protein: CASSQGRDFEQYF
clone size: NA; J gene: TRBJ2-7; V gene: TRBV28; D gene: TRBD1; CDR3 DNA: TGTGCCAGCACTCATACCGGGACAGAGCCCTACGAGCAGTACTTC; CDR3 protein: CASTHTGTEPYEQYF
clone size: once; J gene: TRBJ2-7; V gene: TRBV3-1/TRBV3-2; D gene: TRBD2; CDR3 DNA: TGTGCCAGCAGTCATGGGAGCGGGACCCCCGACGAGCAGTACTTC; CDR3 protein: CASSHGSGTPDEQYF
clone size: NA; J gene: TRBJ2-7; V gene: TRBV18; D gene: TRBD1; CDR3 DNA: TGTGCCAGCTCACCGATACAGGGGGCCGGGTCCTACGAGCAGTACTTC; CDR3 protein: CASSPIQGAGSYEQYF
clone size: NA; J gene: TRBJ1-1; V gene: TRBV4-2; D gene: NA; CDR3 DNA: TGTGCCAGCAGCCAAGATCCCTTCCGGGAGAGGTTCGGGCTGGGTACTGAAGCTTTCTTT; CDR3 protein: CASSQDPFRERFGLGTEAFF
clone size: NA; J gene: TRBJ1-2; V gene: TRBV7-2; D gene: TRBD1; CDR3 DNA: TGTGCCAGCAGCTCAGGACAGGGGGCTTTTGGCTACACCTTC; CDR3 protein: CASSSGQGAFGYTF
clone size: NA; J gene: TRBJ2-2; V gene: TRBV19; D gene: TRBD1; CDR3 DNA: TGTGCCAGTGCCCGGACAGGGGCCGGGGAGCTGTTTTTT; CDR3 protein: CASARTGAGELFF